The text below deals with one T cell receptor (beta chain). TCRdb ran MiXCR on the PCR reads and lists one entry per CDR3 protein. Of about 12,000 distinct CDR3 sequences detected, around 60% appear once; the ten largest clones hold about 30%. The record originates from a study of tumor-infiltrating lymphocytes in oesophageal squamous cell carcinoma. The CDR3 contains 13 residues. V lost 6 bases and J 5 bases, leaving 11 bases between the germline ends. Germline assignment: CDR1 MNHNS and CDR2 SASEGT. Sample: esophageal tumor tissue. The chain couples TRBV6-1 to TRBJ2-1; D may be TRBD1 (6 bases). This TCR came from a female donor with esophageal squamous cell carcinoma. CDR3: CASRSQGDNEQFF. The CDR3 coding sequence is TGTGCCAGCAGGTCACAGGGAGACAATGAGCAGTTCTTC.